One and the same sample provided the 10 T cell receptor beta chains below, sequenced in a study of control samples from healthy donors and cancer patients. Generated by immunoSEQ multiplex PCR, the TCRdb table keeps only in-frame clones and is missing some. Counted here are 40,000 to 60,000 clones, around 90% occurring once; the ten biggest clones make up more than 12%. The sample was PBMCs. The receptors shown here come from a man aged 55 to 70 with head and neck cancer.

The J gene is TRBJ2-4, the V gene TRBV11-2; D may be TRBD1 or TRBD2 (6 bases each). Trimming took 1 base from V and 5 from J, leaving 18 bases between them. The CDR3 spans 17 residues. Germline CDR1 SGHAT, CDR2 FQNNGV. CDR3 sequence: CASSLALRSGGQNIQYF. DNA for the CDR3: TGTGCCAGCAGCTTAGCCCTCCGAAGTGGGGGGCAAAACATTCAGTACTTC.

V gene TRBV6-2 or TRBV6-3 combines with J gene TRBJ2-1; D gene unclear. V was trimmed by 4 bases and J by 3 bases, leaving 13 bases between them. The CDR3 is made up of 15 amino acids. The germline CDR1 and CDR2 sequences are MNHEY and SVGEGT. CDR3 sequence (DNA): TGTGCCAGCAGTTCCAGTGGGGTCTACTACAATGAGCAGTTCTTC. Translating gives CASSSSGVYYNEQFF.

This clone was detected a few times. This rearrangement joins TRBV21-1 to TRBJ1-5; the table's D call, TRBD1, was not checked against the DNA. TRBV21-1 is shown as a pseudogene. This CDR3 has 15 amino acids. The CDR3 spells CASSNLGQGNQPQHF. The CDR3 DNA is TGTGCCAGCAGCAACCTCGGACAGGGCAATCAGCCCCAGCATTTT.

This CDR3 is CASSIRPGGSPSEETQYF. The CDR3 bases are TGTGCCAGTAGTATCCGTCCAGGGGGGTCTCCATCGGAAGAGACCCAGTACTTC. The chain joins TRBV19 to TRBJ2-5; D possibly corresponds to TRBD1 (7 bases). The CDR3 has 18 amino acids. The V end was cut by 3 bases, the J end by 3 bases, with 23 bases between. Germline lookup yields CDR1 LNHDA and CDR2 SQIVND (reference sequence).

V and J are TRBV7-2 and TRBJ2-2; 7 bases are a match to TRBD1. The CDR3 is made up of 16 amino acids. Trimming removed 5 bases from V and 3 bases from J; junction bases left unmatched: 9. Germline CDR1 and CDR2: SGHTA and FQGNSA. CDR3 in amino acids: CASSPRSGTDTGELFF. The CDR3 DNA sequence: TGTGCCAGCAGCCCCCGCTCGGGGACAGACACCGGGGAGCTGTTTTTT.

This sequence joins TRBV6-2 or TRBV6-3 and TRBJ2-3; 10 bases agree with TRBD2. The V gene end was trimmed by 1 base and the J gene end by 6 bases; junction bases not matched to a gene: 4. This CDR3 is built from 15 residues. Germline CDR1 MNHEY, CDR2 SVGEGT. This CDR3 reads CASSYYRLAGDTQYF. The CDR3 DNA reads TGTGCCAGCAGTTACTATAGACTAGCGGGTGATACGCAGTATTTT.

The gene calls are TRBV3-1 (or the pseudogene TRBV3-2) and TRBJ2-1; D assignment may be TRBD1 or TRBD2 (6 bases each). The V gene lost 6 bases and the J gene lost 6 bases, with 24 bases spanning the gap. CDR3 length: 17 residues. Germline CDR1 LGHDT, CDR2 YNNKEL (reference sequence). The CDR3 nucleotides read TGTGCCAGCAGTCAATCCGGGGGCAGGGCGGCCGGCAATGAGCAGTTCTTC. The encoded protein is CASSQSGGRAAGNEQFF.

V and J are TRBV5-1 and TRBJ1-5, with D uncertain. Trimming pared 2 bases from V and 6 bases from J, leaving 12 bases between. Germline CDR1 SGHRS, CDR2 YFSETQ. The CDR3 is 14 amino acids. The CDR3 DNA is TGCGCCAGCAGCTTCGGCGAGTGGGGTCAGCCCCAGCATTTT. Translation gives CASSFGEWGQPQHF.

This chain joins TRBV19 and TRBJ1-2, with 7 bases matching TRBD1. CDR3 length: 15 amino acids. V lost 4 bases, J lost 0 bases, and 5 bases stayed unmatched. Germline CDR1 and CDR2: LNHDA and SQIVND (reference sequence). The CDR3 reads CASSTSGQPNYGYTF. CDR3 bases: TGTGCCAGTAGTACGTCGGGACAGCCTAACTATGGCTACACCTTC.

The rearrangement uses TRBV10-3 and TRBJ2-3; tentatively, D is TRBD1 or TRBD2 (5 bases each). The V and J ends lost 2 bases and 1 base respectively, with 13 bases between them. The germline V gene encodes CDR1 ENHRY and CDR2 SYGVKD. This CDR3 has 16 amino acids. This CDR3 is CAISERRGAGTDTQYF. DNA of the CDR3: TGTGCCATCAGTGAGAGAAGAGGGGCCGGCACAGATACGCAGTATTTT.